The 26 T cell receptor beta chains presented below share a single source sample, sequenced in a study of blood T cell repertoires in COVID-19. Repertoires were generated with immunoSEQ multiplex PCR, while TCRdb's copy carries only in-frame clones and drops some. This table has 230,000 or so clones, 70% to 90% appearing once. Sample: PBMCs or T cells enriched from blood (not recorded which). The receptors were sampled from a woman aged 45-65 years with acute COVID-19.

The J gene is TRBJ2-3, the V gene TRBV19; D may be TRBD2 (6 bases). CDR3 length: 12 residues. Germline lookup yields CDR1 LNHDA and CDR2 SQIVND (reference sequence). Trimming cost V 3 bases and J 9 bases, with 10 bases left between them. In nucleotides, the CDR3 is TGTGCCAGTAGTATCCGGAGGGACACGCAGTATTTT. Encoded protein: CASSIRRDTQYF. The full variable domain, rest sourced from reference TRBV19 and TRBJ2-3, is DGGITQSPKYLFRKEGQNVTLSCEQNLNHDAMYWYRQDPGQGLRLIYYSQIVNDFQKGDIAEGYSVSREKKESFPLTVTSAQKNPTAFYLCASSIRRDTQYFGPGTRLTVL.

The V call is TRBV27, the J call TRBJ1-2, with D hard to call. The V and J ends lost 4 bases and 8 bases respectively, with 14 bases between them. The CDR3 totals 13 residues. Germline V lookup: CDR1 MNHEY, CDR2 SMNVEV (reference sequence). The CDR3 nucleotides read TGTGCCAGCAGTTACGGCGCCCGGGGAGGCTACACCTTC. Translation: CASSYGARGGYTF.

This rearrangement joins TRBV30 to TRBJ1-1, with D unresolved. Trimming left V 4 bases short and J 1 base short, with 16 bases between. The CDR3 spans 15 residues. The germline gives CDR1 GTSNPN, CDR2 SVGIG (reference sequence). This CDR3 is CAWTPHEGKNTEAFF. The CDR3 nucleotides read TGTGCCTGGACACCTCACGAGGGTAAGAACACTGAAGCTTTCTTT.

This rearrangement joins TRBV18 to TRBJ2-1; 7 bases match TRBD2. V shed 0 bases, J shed 9 bases, and the junction held 11 bases outside the gene matches. Germline lookup yields CDR1 KGHSH and CDR2 LQKENI. CDR3 size: 16 residues. CDR3 residues: CASSPPPRTRLPEQFF. As DNA, the CDR3 is TGTGCCAGCTCACCACCGCCGCGGACTAGACTTCCTGAGCAGTTCTTC.

This chain joins TRBV7-6 and TRBJ2-3; possible D gene TRBD2, 6 bases. Germline V gives CDR1 SGHVS, CDR2 FNYEAQ. The V gene lost 5 bases and the J gene lost 6 bases, with 18 bases spanning the gap. The CDR3 covers 15 residues. Here the CDR3 DNA reads TGTGCCAGCAGCCAACAGGTGGCGGGATTGGATACGCAGTATTTT. Translating gives CASSQQVAGLDTQYF.

DNA of the CDR3: TGTGCCAGCAGCTTGGCCGGCGGGACCCTGAGCGCCGGGGAGCTGTTTTTT. Translated: CASSLAGGTLSAGELFF. This rearrangement joins TRBV5-6 to TRBJ2-2, with D possibly matching TRBD2 (6 bases). Trimming shortened V by 0 bases and J by 6 bases, and 18 bases separated the two germline ends. Germline V lookup: CDR1 SGHDT, CDR2 YYEEEE. CDR3 size: 17 residues. Looking up the rest from reference TRBV5-6 and TRBJ2-2 gives the full variable domain: DAGVTQSPTHLIKTRGQQVTLRCSPKSGHDTVSWYQQALGQGPQFIFQYYEEEERQRGNFPDRFSGHQFPNYSSELNVNALLLGDSALYLCASSLAGGTLSAGELFFGEGSRLTVL.

The genes are TRBV11-2 and TRBJ1-6, with 9 positions matching TRBD1. Germline CDR1 SGHAT, CDR2 FQNNGV. Unmatched junction bases numbered 4, after V lost 3 bases and J lost 13 bases. The CDR3 has 13 amino acids. CDR3 in DNA: TGTGCCAGCAGCTTCGACAGGGGGACTCCCCTCCACTTT. Translation: CASSFDRGTPLHF.

The chain recombines TRBV27 with TRBJ1-3, with D tentatively TRBD1 (6 bases). The CDR3 contains 16 residues. V was pared by 6 bases and J by 1 base, with 16 bases between. Germline-derived CDR1 and CDR2 are MNHEY and SMNVEV (reference sequence). CDR3 protein: CASRSIQGPSGNTIYF. CDR3 bases: TGTGCCAGCAGGTCTATACAGGGACCTTCTGGAAACACCATATATTTT.

This clone was detected a few times. The CDR3: CASSIFHQSTGELFF. CDR3 bases: TGTGCCAGCAGCATCTTTCATCAGTCCACCGGGGAGCTGTTTTTT. This chain connects TRBV9 to TRBJ2-2; D uncertain. Germline CDR1 reads SGDLS; CDR2 reads YYNGEE. V was trimmed by 4 bases and J by 4 bases, leaving 14 bases between them. This CDR3 comprises 15 residues.

The chain is built from TRBV9 and TRBJ1-6, with 9 bases that match TRBD1. The germline gives CDR1 SGDLS, CDR2 YYNGEE. This CDR3 has 16 residues. Trimming took 0 bases from V and 10 from J; bases not matched to a gene: 8. The CDR3: CASSVGETGGYSPLHF. CDR3 sequence (DNA): TGTGCCAGCAGCGTAGGGGAGACAGGGGGTTACTCACCCCTCCACTTT.

The chain employs TRBV30 and TRBJ2-1; TRBD2 aligns across 13 bases. J was trimmed by 6 bases and V by 0 bases; bases with no gene match: 5. Per the germline V gene, CDR1 is GTSNPN and CDR2 is SVGIG (reference sequence). The CDR3 is 16 amino acids. This CDR3 reads CAWSVWTSGSLNEQFF. CDR3 bases: TGTGCCTGGAGTGTTTGGACTAGCGGGAGTCTCAATGAGCAGTTCTTC.

The chain links TRBV30 to TRBJ1-2, with D perhaps TRBD1 (6 bases). The CDR3 length is 13 residues. The germline V gene has CDR1 GTSNPN and CDR2 SVGIG (reference sequence). The V end was cut by 4 bases, the J end by 4 bases, with 13 bases between. The DNA for the CDR3 is TGTGCCTGGAACCGAGACAGGCTCTATGGCTACACCTTC. It codes for CAWNRDRLYGYTF. Using reference TRBV30 and TRBJ1-2 for the parts outside the CDR3, the full variable domain is SQTIHQWPATLVQPVGSPLSLECTVEGTSNPNLYWYRQAAGRGLQLLFYSVGIGQISSEVPQNLSASRPQDRQFILSSKKLLLSDSGFYLCAWNRDRLYGYTFGSGTRLTVV.

The V gene is TRBV29-1, the J gene TRBJ2-1; the match to TRBD2 covers 13 bases. The V segment lost 7 bases and the J segment 0 bases; nucleotides outside the gene matches: 9. Germline values: CDR1 SQVTM, CDR2 ANQGSEA. This CDR3 spans 17 amino acids. The CDR3 nucleotides are TGCAGCGGGACGGGACTAGCGGGACGGAGCTCCTACAATGAGCAGTTCTTC. It encodes CSGTGLAGRSSYNEQFF.

This chain uses TRBV14 with TRBJ2-7, with 11 bases identical to TRBD1. The CDR3 length is 15 residues. Trimming removed 6 bases from V and 5 bases from J; junction bases left unmatched: 9. Germline CDR1 and CDR2: SGHDN and FVKESK. CDR3: CASSLRDRGTHEQYF. The CDR3 coding sequence is TGTGCCAGCAGTCTACGGGACAGGGGGACCCACGAGCAGTACTTC.

This clone has just one count. The chain couples TRBV5-6 to TRBJ1-1; no definite D call. Germline values: CDR1 SGHDT, CDR2 YYEEEE. The CDR3 is made up of 12 amino acids. The V and J ends lost 4 bases and 11 bases respectively, with 15 bases between them. The CDR3 sequence: CASSTRQSQAFF. CDR3 nucleotide sequence: TGTGCCAGCAGCACCCGTCAGTCCCAGGCTTTCTTT.

The chain combines TRBV19 with TRBJ2-7, with 7 positions matching TRBD1. The CDR3 is 14 residues long. Per germline, CDR1 LNHDA and CDR2 SQIVND (reference sequence). V lost 3 bases and J lost 4; bases outside the gene matches: 6. The CDR3 DNA follows: TGTGCCAGTAGTATTTATAACAGGGGTTACGAGCAGTACTTC. It encodes CASSIYNRGYEQYF.

V is TRBV27 and J is TRBJ2-7; 9 bases match TRBD1. The CDR3 length is 13 residues. Per germline, CDR1 MNHEY and CDR2 SMNVEV (reference sequence). Trimming took 5 bases from V and 5 from J; bases not matched to a gene: 4. CDR3 region: CASSVQGANEQYF. The CDR3 DNA reads as TGTGCCAGCAGTGTACAGGGGGCAAACGAGCAGTACTTC.

This chain uses TRBV15 with TRBJ1-5; D not certain. V lost 1 base and J lost 4, with 8 bases in between. Germline CDR1 reads LNHNV; CDR2 reads YYDKDF (reference sequence). CDR3 length equals 14 residues. CDR3 protein: CATSRAGGNQPQHF. CDR3 bases: TGTGCCACCAGCAGAGCCGGAGGGAATCAGCCCCAGCATTTT.

The CDR3 here is CASTPVAGKFDGYTF. In nucleotides, the CDR3 is TGTGCCAGCACCCCGGTGGCAGGGAAGTTCGATGGCTACACCTTC. The V gene is TRBV6-2 or TRBV6-3, the J gene TRBJ1-2; TRBD1 might be the D (5 bases). Looked up from germline, CDR1 is MNHEY and CDR2 is SVGEGT. The V and J ends lost 7 bases and 6 bases respectively, with 21 bases between them. This CDR3 is 15 amino acids long.

The rearrangement uses TRBV9 and TRBJ1-6; D might be TRBD1 (6 bases). The CDR3 runs to 15 residues. V shed 3 bases and J shed 6 bases, with 13 bases lying between them. Per the germline V gene, CDR1 is SGDLS and CDR2 is YYNGEE. The CDR3 DNA reads as TGTGCCAGCAGCGCCACAGGGAGAGGTAATTCACCCCTCCACTTT. The encoded protein is CASSATGRGNSPLHF. Based on the CDR3 plus reference TRBV9 and TRBJ1-6, the full variable domain is DSGVTQTPKHLITATGQRVTLRCSPRSGDLSVYWYQQSLDQGLQFLIQYYNGEERAKGNILERFSAQQFPDLHSELNLSSLELGDSALYFCASSATGRGNSPLHFGNGTRLTVT.

The chain links TRBV7-8 to TRBJ1-3; the match to TRBD1 covers 10 bases. The CDR3 is made up of 15 amino acids. Per germline, CDR1 SGHVS and CDR2 FQNEAQ. With 5 bases clipped from V and 3 bases from J, the junction kept 4 bases outside the gene matches. CDR3 coding DNA: TGTGCCAGCAGCGTGACAGGGGGCTATGGAAACACCATATATTTT. Its protein product is CASSVTGGYGNTIYF.

The V gene is TRBV18, the J gene TRBJ2-7; 8 bases fit TRBD1. Trimming took 6 bases from V and 3 from J; bases not matched to a gene: 10. The CDR3 totals 15 residues. Germline V gene data show CDR1 as KGHSH and CDR2 as LQKENI. Here the CDR3 DNA reads TGTGCCAGCTCCTCCCTAGGACAGGGTTTCTACGAGCAGTACTTC. Residues: CASSSLGQGFYEQYF.

A word on this clone: One end of the junction varies from germline; a read error may be responsible. The chain combines TRBV7-7 with TRBJ2-5; D gene ambiguous. Germline V gives CDR1 SSHAT, CDR2 FNYEAQ (reference sequence). CDR3 size: 12 residues. The CDR3 DNA is TGTGCTAGCAGCTCGTACCAAGAGACCCAGTACTTC. This translates into CASSSYQETQYF.

This chain connects TRBV5-6 to TRBJ1-3; TRBD1 agrees at 9 bases. From germline, CDR1 is SGHDT and CDR2 YYEEEE. There are 17 residues in the CDR3. After removal of 4 bases from V and 3 bases from J, the junction contained 11 bases not matched to a gene. Written as DNA, the CDR3 is TGTGCCAGCAGCACGGACAGGGGCTGGAAGAGTGGAAACACCATATATTTT. Translated, it gives CASSTDRGWKSGNTIYF.

This chain links TRBV27 with TRBJ2-6; 9 nucleotides match TRBD2. Trimming removed 0 bases from V and 4 bases from J; junction bases left unmatched: 16. CDR1 MNHEY and CDR2 SMNVEV come from the germline V gene (reference sequence). CDR3 length: 21 residues. The CDR3 loop is CASSLSPFQAGGVGGANVLTF. CDR3 nucleotide sequence: TGTGCCAGCAGTTTATCCCCCTTTCAAGCGGGAGGAGTGGGAGGGGCCAACGTCCTGACTTTC.

The chain has TRBV3-1 (or the pseudogene TRBV3-2) and TRBJ1-5, with D uncertain. V lost 2 bases and J 7 bases, leaving 15 bases between the germline ends. CDR3 size: 15 residues. Germline V gives CDR1 LGHDT, CDR2 YNNKEL (reference sequence). The CDR3 protein is CASSQSFRGGQPQHF. The DNA of the CDR3 is TGTGCCAGCAGCCAATCTTTCCGGGGAGGACAGCCCCAGCATTTT.